The 5 T cell receptor beta chains below all came from one sample that was sequenced in a study of blood T cell repertoires in COVID-19. Measured with immunoSEQ multiplex PCR; TCRdb has only the in-frame clones, and not every one. The table records under 150,000 clones, approximately 85% of them present only once. The sample comprised peripheral blood. The receptors come from an older woman with COVID-19, enrolled during active disease.

This chain connects TRBV5-1 to TRBJ2-7; 12 bases align to TRBD2. V lost 5 bases, J lost 4 bases, and 7 bases stayed unmatched. This CDR3 contains 15 residues. The V gene's germline CDR1 is SGHRS and CDR2 YFSETQ. CDR3 sequence: CASSSRLAGDYEQYF. The CDR3 DNA sequence: TGCGCCAGCAGTTCAAGACTAGCGGGGGATTACGAGCAGTACTTC.

The chain employs TRBV5-1 and TRBJ2-1, with 8 bases identical to TRBD2. The V gene end was trimmed by 4 bases and the J gene end by 8 bases; junction bases not matched to a gene: 11. This CDR3 spans 15 amino acids. The germline CDR1 and CDR2 sequences are SGHRS and YFSETQ. As DNA, the CDR3 is TGCGCCAGCAGCGTTAGCGGGGTCGTCTGGGATGAGCAGTTCTTC. Its protein product is CASSVSGVVWDEQFF.

V and J are TRBV7-9 and TRBJ2-1; TRBD1 agrees at 9 bases. The CDR3 contains 15 residues. Looked up from germline, CDR1 is SEHNR and CDR2 is FQNEAQ (reference sequence). V was clipped by 5 bases and J by 5 bases; unmatched bases: 7. The CDR3 loop reads CASSAAQGAHNEQFF. In DNA, the CDR3 is TGTGCCAGCAGCGCCGCACAGGGGGCGCACAATGAGCAGTTCTTC. The full variable domain, its missing parts supplied by reference TRBV7-9 and TRBJ2-1, is DTGVSQNPRHKITKRGQNVTFRCDPISEHNRLYWYRQTLGQGPEFLTYFQNEAQLEKSRLLSDRFSAERPKGSFSTLEIQRTEQGDSAMYLCASSAAQGAHNEQFFGPGTRLTVL.

This clone was seen only a few times. This rearrangement joins TRBV6-5 to TRBJ1-1, with D possibly TRBD1 on 5 matching bases. The V end lost 8 bases, the J end lost 5 bases, and 21 bases lay between the germline ends. Germline CDR1 is MNHEY and CDR2 is SVGAGI. The CDR3 is 15 amino acids. CDR3 sequence (DNA): TGTGCCAGCGCATTGAGCGGGACGTGGGGGACTGAAGCTTTCTTT. Its protein is CASALSGTWGTEAFF.

This clone occurred a few times. The rearrangement uses TRBV7-9 and TRBJ1-2; 8 bases fit TRBD1. CDR1 is SEHNR and CDR2 is FQNEAQ in the germline V gene (reference sequence). The CDR3 runs to 13 residues. After removal of 5 bases from V and 7 bases from J, the junction contained 6 bases not matched to a gene. CDR3 amino acids: CASSRGQDSGYTF. The CDR3 bases are TGTGCCAGCAGCCGGGGACAGGATAGTGGCTACACCTTC.